This TCR beta chain was observed in a study of T cell responses to AZD1222 COVID-19 vaccine. The data were produced by immunoSEQ multiplex PCR, yet TCRdb's version contains in-frame clones alone and is incomplete. The data show over 85,000 clones, 84% seen once. Per the germline V gene, CDR1 is MNHNS and CDR2 is SASEGT. Trimming shortened V by 3 bases and J by 4 bases, and 13 bases separated the two germline ends. The CDR3 length is 15 residues. The clonotype originates from an adult who received the AZD1222 COVID-19 vaccine. Material: peripheral blood, obtained 28 days after the second AZD1222 dose. V is TRBV6-1 and J is TRBJ1-5; perhaps TRBD1 as D (5 bases). DNA of the CDR3: TGTGCCAGCAGTGAGACAGATTTAACTAATCAGCCCCAGCATTTT. It translates to CASSETDLTNQPQHF.